The rows below give T cell receptor beta chains drawn from one sample of a study of shared clonotypes between healthy human individuals. Some clones are missing from TCRdb's copy, which holds only in-frame ones; the method was immunoSEQ multiplex PCR. The sample consists of approximately 1.5 million clones, approximately 98% of them appearing once. Sample: naive CD4+ T cells sorted from blood. The receptor source for this set is a man under 40 in good health. Both conserved end residues are part of each CDR3. A D gene is named only where the DNA matches it firmly. Some rows have no size entry. The others give once, few or many, or a class for an expanded clone.

v_gene,abundance,d_gene,j_gene,CDR3nt,CDR3aa
TRBV5-4,NA,NA,TRBJ2-3,TGTGCCAGCAGCTTGGGGGCTGAGACTAGCACAGATACGCAGTATTTT,CASSLGAETSTDTQYF
TRBV5-1,NA,TRBD2,TRBJ2-3,TGCGCCAGCGATCCGGGACTAGCGGGTATCACAGATACGCAGTATTTT,CASDPGLAGITDTQYF
TRBV5-6,NA,TRBD1,TRBJ2-5,TGTGCCAGCAGCTTGGCCACAAGCGACAGGGTCAAAGAGACCCAGTACTTC,CASSLATSDRVKETQYF
TRBV30,NA,TRBD1,TRBJ2-3,TGTGCCTGGAGCCTCGACAGGGCTACAGATACGCAGTATTTT,CAWSLDRATDTQYF
TRBV2,NA,NA,TRBJ2-7,TGTGCCAGCAGTGAAGGTCGGGGGCGCTACGAGCAGTACTTC,CASSEGRGRYEQYF
TRBV9,once,NA,TRBJ1-1,TGTGCCAGCAGCCCCCGGGGCGGGAGCACTGAAGCTTTCTTT,CASSPRGGSTEAFF
TRBV6-1,NA,TRBD1,TRBJ1-2,TGTGCCAGCAGTGCGGCAGGGGGGTATGGCTACACCTTC,CASSAAGGYGYTF
TRBV6-1,NA,TRBD1,TRBJ1-2,TGTGCCAGCAGTCCAGGGGGTTATGGCTACACCTTC,CASSPGGYGYTF
TRBV30,NA,NA,TRBJ1-2,TGTGCCTGGAGTGTTGGGGGTGGCTACACCTTC,CAWSVGGGYTF
TRBV7-8,NA,NA,TRBJ1-1,TGTGCCAGCAGCCATGGGGAGTTTGGCACTGAAGCTTTCTTT,CASSHGEFGTEAFF
TRBV5-1,NA,NA,TRBJ2-5,TGCGCCAGCAGCTTGGATTACAGGGTCCAAGAGACCCAGTACTTC,CASSLDYRVQETQYF
TRBV11-2,NA,TRBD1,TRBJ2-5,TGTGCCAGCAGCCAAGGGACAGGGGTTGTGGAGACCCAGTACTTC,CASSQGTGVVETQYF
TRBV19,NA,TRBD1,TRBJ1-5,TGTGCCAGTACTAATACAGGGGTTAGGCAGCCCCAGCATTTT,CASTNTGVRQPQHF
TRBV19,NA,NA,TRBJ2-2,TGTGCCAGTAGGAGCGTAGGGGACACCGGGGAGCTGTTTTTT,CASRSVGDTGELFF
TRBV18,NA,NA,TRBJ2-7,TGTGCCAGCTCAGGGGGGCCCGGGACAGTCACCTACGAGCAGTACTTC,CASSGGPGTVTYEQYF
TRBV5-4,NA,NA,TRBJ1-2,TGTGCCAGCAGCTTGAACTATGGCTACACCTTC,CASSLNYGYTF
TRBV5-6,NA,TRBD1,TRBJ2-7,TGTGCCAGCAGCCCTCTCCCACAGGGGGCCACGTACGAGCAGTACTTC,CASSPLPQGATYEQYF
TRBV18,NA,NA,TRBJ2-7,TGTGCCAGCTCACCACGGGCGCGAGGGGTCGAGCAGTACTTC,CASSPRARGVEQYF
TRBV28,once,NA,TRBJ1-2,TGTGCCAGCAGTCCCACCGGGAGAGCTAACTATGGCTACACCTTC,CASSPTGRANYGYTF
TRBV7-2,NA,TRBD1,TRBJ1-2,TGTGCCAGCAGCTTAGCGTTCGGGCAGGGGGGAGGCTACACCTTC,CASSLAFGQGGGYTF
TRBV7-2,NA,TRBD1,TRBJ1-4,TGTGCCAGCAGCCAGGACAGGGTCGATGAAAAACTGTTTTTT,CASSQDRVDEKLFF
TRBV9,NA,NA,TRBJ2-7,TGTGCCAGCAGCGTGAGTGTGAGGGGGAATGGGCCCTACGAGCAGTACTTC,CASSVSVRGNGPYEQYF
TRBV6-1,NA,NA,TRBJ2-7,TGTGCCAGCAGTGAAATGGGAGTGGGCGAGCAGTACTTC,CASSEMGVGEQYF
TRBV11-3,NA,NA,TRBJ1-4,TGTGCCAGCAGCTTGGGGACCTCTGGAAAACTGTTTTTT,CASSLGTSGKLFF
TRBV5-1,NA,TRBD2,TRBJ2-1,TGCGCCAGCAGCTTGTTCTCGACTAGCGGGAGCGGGGGCTCCTACAATGAGCAGTTCTTC,CASSLFSTSGSGGSYNEQFF
TRBV5-1,NA,NA,TRBJ2-3,TGCGCCAGCAGCTTGTCAGGGTTCAAGGATACGCAGTATTTT,CASSLSGFKDTQYF
TRBV2,NA,TRBD1,TRBJ2-1,TGTGCCAGCAGTGAGTTACTCGGACAGGGGGTTGAGCAGTTCTTC,CASSELLGQGVEQFF
TRBV11-2,once,NA,TRBJ1-5,TGTGCCAGCAGCCCAAGGGGAAATCAGCCCCAGCATTTT,CASSPRGNQPQHF
TRBV15,NA,NA,TRBJ2-5,TGTGCCACCAGCAGGAGCACAGGGACAAGGGAGACCCAGTACTTC,CATSRSTGTRETQYF
TRBV9,NA,NA,TRBJ2-7,TGTGCCAGCAGCGTAGGCGGAAGCTCCTACGAGCAGTACTTC,CASSVGGSSYEQYF
TRBV5-1,NA,TRBD2,TRBJ2-1,TGCGCCAGCAGCTTGTTGGGACTAGCGAGCCCCTTCACGTTCTTC,CASSLLGLASPFTFF
TRBV15,NA,NA,TRBJ2-7,TGTGCCACCAGCAGAGATCATGGGCGAGCCGAGCAGTACTTC,CATSRDHGRAEQYF
TRBV6-1,NA,TRBD1,TRBJ2-7,TGTGCCAGCAGCAGGGGGACCTACGAGCAGTACTTC,CASSRGTYEQYF
TRBV6-1,NA,NA,TRBJ2-7,TGTGCCAGCTTGAGTTCACAGGGAACCTACGAGCAGTACTTC,CASLSSQGTYEQYF
TRBV5-5,NA,NA,TRBJ1-5,TGTGCCAGCAGCTTGTCGTGGGGGAATAGCAATCAGCCCCAGCATTTT,CASSLSWGNSNQPQHF
TRBV11-2,NA,NA,TRBJ2-7,TGTGCCAGCAGCTTAACTTCGGGTGCCTACGAGCAGTACTTC,CASSLTSGAYEQYF
TRBV25-1,NA,NA,TRBJ1-1,TGTGCCAGCAGTGAATCGGGGGTGGGGTTTGCTTTCTTT,CASSESGVGFAFF
TRBV18,once,TRBD1,TRBJ1-2,TGTGCCAGCTCACCGAGGGACAGGGTTTATGGCTACACCTTC,CASSPRDRVYGYTF
TRBV6-1,NA,NA,TRBJ2-7,TGTGCCAGCAGTATTAGGGTCTTAGTCTACGAGCAGTACTTC,CASSIRVLVYEQYF
TRBV7-6,NA,NA,TRBJ2-2,TGTGCCAGCAGCTTAAGGAGGTCGTCAGGCACCGGGGAGCTGTTTTTT,CASSLRRSSGTGELFF
TRBV2,NA,NA,TRBJ1-1,TGTGCCAGCAGCTCGGACAGCGGCACTGAAGCTTTCTTT,CASSSDSGTEAFF
TRBV19,NA,NA,TRBJ2-2,TGTGCCAGTAGTATCAGTCCCCCGGGGGGCTCGAGCACCGGGGAGCTGTTTTTT,CASSISPPGGSSTGELFF
TRBV7-2,NA,TRBD2,TRBJ2-7,TGTGCCAGCAGCTTACGCGGGAGTGACTACGAGCAGTACTTC,CASSLRGSDYEQYF
TRBV10-3,NA,TRBD1,TRBJ1-4,TGCGCCAGCAGTGACCAGGGACAGGGTGATGAAAAACTGTTTTTT,CASSDQGQGDEKLFF
TRBV5-8,once,NA,TRBJ1-3,TGTGCCAGCAGCTTGGGCAGAGCTGGAAACACCATATATTTT,CASSLGRAGNTIYF
TRBV5-8,NA,NA,TRBJ1-5,TGTGCCAGCAGCCAGGACAGCAGCAATCAGCCCCAGCATTTT,CASSQDSSNQPQHF
TRBV7-2,NA,TRBD1,TRBJ1-5,TGTGCCAGCAGCCCTCGACAGGGACGTAATCAGCCCCAGCATTTT,CASSPRQGRNQPQHF
TRBV27,NA,TRBD2,TRBJ2-7,TGTGCCAGCAGTTTCGGGAGCGGGAGGAACTACGAGCAGTACTTC,CASSFGSGRNYEQYF
TRBV18,NA,NA,TRBJ2-5,TGTGCCAGCTCACCGCGACAAGAGACCCAGTACTTC,CASSPRQETQYF
TRBV5-1,NA,NA,TRBJ2-7,TGCGCCAGCAGCTTGGGAGGGGGACCTTCCTACGAGCAGTACTTC,CASSLGGGPSYEQYF
TRBV5-6,once,TRBD1,TRBJ2-7,TGTGCCAGCAGCTTGCGGGGACAGGGGGCCTACGAGCAGTACTTC,CASSLRGQGAYEQYF
TRBV10-3,NA,TRBD1,TRBJ1-2,TGTGCCATCAATCCGCAACAGGGGGACTATGGCTACACCTTC,CAINPQQGDYGYTF
TRBV6-5,NA,TRBD1,TRBJ1-5,TGTGCCAGCACCAAGACAGGGGCGAGCAATCAGCCCCAGCATTTT,CASTKTGASNQPQHF
TRBV5-1,NA,NA,TRBJ2-6,TGCGCCAGCAGCTCGCGGTCCGGGCCGAACTCTGGGGCCAACGTCCTGACTTTC,CASSSRSGPNSGANVLTF
TRBV5-8,NA,TRBD2,TRBJ2-5,TGTGCCAGCAGCTTGCCCCTCGGGACTAGACAAGAGACCCAGTACTTC,CASSLPLGTRQETQYF
TRBV28,NA,NA,TRBJ1-2,TGTGCCAGTCTCACAGGGAGGAACTATGGCTACACCTTC,CASLTGRNYGYTF
TRBV5-1,NA,TRBD1,TRBJ2-1,TGCGCCAGCAGCCCCATCGAAAGGGGGACAGGGCACAATGAGCAGTTCTTC,CASSPIERGTGHNEQFF
TRBV5-1,NA,TRBD2,TRBJ2-1,TGCGCCAGCAACCCTAGCGGGAGTGGTTACAATGAGCAGTTCTTC,CASNPSGSGYNEQFF
TRBV5-1,NA,NA,TRBJ2-2,TGCGCCAGCAGGTGGCAGTGGGAGAACGCCGGGGAGCTGTTTTTT,CASRWQWENAGELFF